Listed below are T cell receptor beta chains from one sample, sequenced in a study of control samples from healthy donors and cancer patients. The protocol was immunoSEQ multiplex PCR, while the TCRdb copy is restricted to in-frame clones and leaves out a portion. The table records 130,000 or so clones, about 88% of them present only once. Material: blood. These receptors were obtained from a man aged 50 to 59 in good health. Both conserved end residues are part of each CDR3. A D gene is named only where the DNA matches it firmly. Rows give clone size only sometimes, using once, few, many, or a class for an expanded clone.

>TRBV7-6|TRBJ2-3|NA|TRBD2
CASSSTGLAGDTQYF
TGTGCCAGCAGCTCAACGGGACTAGCGGGAGATACGCAGTATTTT
>TRBV4-2|TRBJ1-4|NA|NA
CASSQVTQEKLFF
TGTGCCAGCAGCCAAGTGACCCAGGAAAAACTGTTTTTT
>TRBV2|TRBJ2-3|NA|TRBD1
CASSEFLTGETDTQYF
TGTGCCAGCAGTGAATTTTTAACAGGGGAGACAGATACGCAGTATTTT
>TRBV12-3/TRBV12-4|TRBJ1-5|NA|NA
CASRLSNQPQHF
TGTGCCAGCAGGCTCAGCAATCAGCCCCAGCATTTT
>TRBV5-1|TRBJ2-2|NA|TRBD1
CASSLGFTGGDTGELFF
TGCGCCAGCAGCTTGGGATTTACAGGGGGCGACACCGGGGAGCTGTTTTTT
>TRBV19|TRBJ2-7|NA|TRBD1
CASGVTGGDEQYF
TGTGCCAGTGGCGTGACAGGGGGCGACGAGCAGTACTTC
>TRBV7-3|TRBJ2-5|NA|NA
CASSRTDQETQYF
TGTGCCAGCAGCCGGACAGACCAAGAGACCCAGTACTTC
>TRBV15|TRBJ2-7|NA|NA
CATSRERAFQVEQYF
TGTGCCACCAGCAGAGAGCGGGCCTTCCAGGTCGAGCAGTACTTC
>TRBV4-1|TRBJ1-2|NA|NA
CASSQGTLGYTF
TGCGCCAGCAGCCAAGGAACCTTGGGCTACACCTTC
>TRBV11-3|TRBJ1-2|NA|NA
CASSLERSGVGYTF
TGTGCCAGCAGCTTAGAGCGGTCAGGGGTTGGCTACACCTTC
>TRBV6-5|TRBJ1-1|NA|NA
CASSYPGLSEAFF
TGTGCCAGCAGTTACCCGGGACTGTCTGAAGCTTTCTTT
>TRBV9|TRBJ2-7|once|NA
CASSALYTGEQYF
TGTGCCAGCAGCGCCTTATACACAGGAGAGCAGTACTTC
>TRBV7-8|TRBJ2-7|NA|NA
CASSSGTSYEQYF
TGTGCCAGCAGCTCGGGGACATCCTACGAGCAGTACTTC
>TRBV6-5|TRBJ1-1|NA|NA
CAIGDRPNTEAFF
TGTGCCATAGGTGACAGGCCTAACACTGAAGCTTTCTTT
>TRBV7-3|TRBJ2-1|NA|TRBD2
CASSFKLAGLNEQFF
TGTGCCAGCAGCTTTAAACTAGCGGGCCTCAATGAGCAGTTCTTC
>TRBV28|TRBJ2-6|NA|TRBD1
CASRSDRGDSGANVLTF
TGTGCCAGCAGGTCGGACAGGGGGGACTCTGGGGCCAACGTCCTGACTTTC
>TRBV15|TRBJ2-5|NA|NA
CATSRDLGQETQYF
TGTGCCACCAGCAGAGATCTGGGACAAGAGACCCAGTACTTC
>TRBV7-2|TRBJ1-5|NA|TRBD1
CASSYRTGSSNQPQHF
TGTGCCAGCAGCTACCGGACAGGATCTTCAAATCAGCCCCAGCATTTT
>TRBV12-3/TRBV12-4|TRBJ1-2|NA|NA
CASSFGGRGYTF
TGTGCCAGCAGTTTTGGTGGGAGAGGCTACACCTTC
>TRBV28|TRBJ2-5|NA|TRBD1
CASRGDRVSQETQYF
TGTGCCAGCAGAGGGGACAGGGTGAGCCAAGAGACCCAGTACTTC
>TRBV5-1|TRBJ2-5|NA|TRBD2
CASSPGGETQYF
TGCGCCAGCAGCCCGGGAGGGGAGACCCAGTACTTC
>TRBV7-9|TRBJ2-2|NA|NA
CASSLFRRGFTGELFF
TGTGCCAGCAGCTTATTCCGGCGGGGATTCACCGGGGAGCTGTTTTTT
>TRBV5-1|TRBJ2-7|NA|TRBD1
CASSLAGQGQDEQYF
TGCGCCAGCAGCTTGGCCGGACAGGGGCAGGACGAGCAGTACTTC